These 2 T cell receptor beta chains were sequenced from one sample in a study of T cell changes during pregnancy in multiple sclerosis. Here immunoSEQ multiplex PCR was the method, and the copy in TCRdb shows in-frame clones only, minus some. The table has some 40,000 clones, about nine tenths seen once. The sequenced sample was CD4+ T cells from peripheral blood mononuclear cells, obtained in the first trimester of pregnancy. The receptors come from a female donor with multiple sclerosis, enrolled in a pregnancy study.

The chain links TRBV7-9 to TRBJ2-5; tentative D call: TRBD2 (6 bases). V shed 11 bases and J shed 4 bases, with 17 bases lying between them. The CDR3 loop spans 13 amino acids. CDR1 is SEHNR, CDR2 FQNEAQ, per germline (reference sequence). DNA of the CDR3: TGTGCCGGTGGGCGATTGGGGGGAGAGACCCAGTACTTC. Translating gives CAGGRLGGETQYF. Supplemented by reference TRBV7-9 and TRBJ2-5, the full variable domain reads DTGVSQNPRHKITKRGQNVTFRCDPISEHNRLYWYRQTLGQGPEFLTYFQNEAQLEKSRLLSDRFSAERPKGSFSTLEIQRTEQGDSAMYLCAGGRLGGETQYFGPGTRLLVL.

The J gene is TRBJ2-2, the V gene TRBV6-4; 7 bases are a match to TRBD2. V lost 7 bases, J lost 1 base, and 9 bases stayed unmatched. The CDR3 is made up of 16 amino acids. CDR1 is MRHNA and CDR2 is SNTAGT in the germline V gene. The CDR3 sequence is CASIRKSGENTGELFF. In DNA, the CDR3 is TGTGCCAGCATAAGGAAGAGCGGGGAGAACACCGGGGAGCTGTTTTTT.